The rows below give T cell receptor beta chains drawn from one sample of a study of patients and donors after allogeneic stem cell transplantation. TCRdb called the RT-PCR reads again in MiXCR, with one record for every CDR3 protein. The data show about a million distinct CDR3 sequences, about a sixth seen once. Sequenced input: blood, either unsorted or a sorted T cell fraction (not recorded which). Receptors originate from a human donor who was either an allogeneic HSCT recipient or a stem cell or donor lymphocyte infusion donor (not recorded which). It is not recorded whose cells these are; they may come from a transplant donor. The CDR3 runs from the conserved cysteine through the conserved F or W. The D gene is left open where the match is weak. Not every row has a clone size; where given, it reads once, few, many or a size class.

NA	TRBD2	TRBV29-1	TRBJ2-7	TGCAGCGTAAGGCGGGAGGTTCTACCTAGCTCCTACGAGCAGTACTTC	CSVRREVLPSSYEQYF
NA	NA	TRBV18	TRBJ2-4	TGTGCCAGCTCAATCAGGCCCCTTTCGGCCAAAAACATTCAGTACTTC	CASSIRPLSAKNIQYF
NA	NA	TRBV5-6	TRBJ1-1	TGTGCCAGCAGCAGCATTTTAGGGGGTTACACTGAAGCTTTCTTT	CASSSILGGYTEAFF
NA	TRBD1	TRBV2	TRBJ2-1	TGTGCCAACGAAAGACAGGGGAAGTACAATGAGCAGTTCTTC	CANERQGKYNEQFF
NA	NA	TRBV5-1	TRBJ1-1	TGCGCCAGCAGCTTGTACCCAGGGGAGATGAACACTGAAGCTTTCTTT	CASSLYPGEMNTEAFF
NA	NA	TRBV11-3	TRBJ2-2	TGTGCCAGCAGCTTAGACCCGACCAGGGGTTTTACCGGGGAGCTGTTTTTT	CASSLDPTRGFTGELFF
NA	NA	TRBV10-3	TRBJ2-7	TGTGCCATCAGTGACCCAGGTTCGTCCGATGACGAGCAGTACTTC	CAISDPGSSDDEQYF
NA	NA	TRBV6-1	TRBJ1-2	TGTGCCAGCAGTGTAACAGGTCCCGTTGGCTACACCTTC	CASSVTGPVGYTF
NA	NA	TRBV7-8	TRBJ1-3	TGTGCCAGCAGCCCGGTTGGGAGGGAATTTTCTGGAAACACCATATATTTT	CASSPVGREFSGNTIYF
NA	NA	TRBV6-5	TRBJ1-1	TGTGCCAGCAGTTCCTTGTCGGGGGGGAACACTGAAGCTTTCTTT	CASSSLSGGNTEAFF
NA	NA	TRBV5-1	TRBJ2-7	TGCGCCAGCAGCCCCCGCGCGGTTTCAGTCTACGAGCAGTACTTC	CASSPRAVSVYEQYF
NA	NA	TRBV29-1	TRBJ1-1	TGCAGCGTGAGGACAGCCAATTTGAACACTGAAGCTTTCTTT	CSVRTANLNTEAFF
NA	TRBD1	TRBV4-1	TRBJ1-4	TGCGCCAGCAGCCAAGGTCCCGGGACAGTCAAAAAACTGTTTTTT	CASSQGPGTVKKLFF
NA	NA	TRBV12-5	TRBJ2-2	TGTGCTAGTGGGACGTCCCGGGAGACCGGGGAGCTGTTTTTT	CASGTSRETGELFF
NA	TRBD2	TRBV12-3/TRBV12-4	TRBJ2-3	TGTGCCAGCAGTCCCCGGGACTACTACACAGATACGCAGTATTTT	CASSPRDYYTDTQYF
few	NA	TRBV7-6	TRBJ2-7	TGTGCCAGCAGCTTAAACGCGGGGTACTACGAGCAGTACTTC	CASSLNAGYYEQYF
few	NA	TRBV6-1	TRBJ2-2	TGTGCCAGCAGTGAAGCGCCAGGCGCGAACACCGGGGAGCTGTTTTTT	CASSEAPGANTGELFF
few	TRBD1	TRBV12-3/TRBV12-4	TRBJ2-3	TGTGCCAGCAGAGAAACAGGGGGGACAAGCACAGATACGCAGTATTTT	CASRETGGTSTDTQYF
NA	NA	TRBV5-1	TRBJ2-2	TGCGCCAGCAGCTTCGGGGGTACGAGGACCGGGGAGCTGTTTTTT	CASSFGGTRTGELFF
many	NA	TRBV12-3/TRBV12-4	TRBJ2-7	TGTGCCAGCAGTCCCGGACGGTCCTACGAGCAGTACTTC	CASSPGRSYEQYF
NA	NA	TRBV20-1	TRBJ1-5	TGCAGTGCCATCGTCGGGCCAAAGAACAATCAGCCCCAGCATTTT	CSAIVGPKNNQPQHF
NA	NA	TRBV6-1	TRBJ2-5	TGTGCCAGCTACCGGGGCCGGGAGACCCAGTACTTC	CASYRGRETQYF
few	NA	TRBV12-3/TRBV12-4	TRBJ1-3	TGTGCCAGCAGTTTCGGGGGGCAGCTCTCTGGAAACACCATATATTTT	CASSFGGQLSGNTIYF
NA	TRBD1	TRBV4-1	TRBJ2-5	TGCGCCAGCAGCCAGGACAGGGGGTACGAGACCCAGTACTTC	CASSQDRGYETQYF
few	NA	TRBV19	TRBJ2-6	TGTGCCAGTAGTATTCCGCAGGGGCTAGGTTCTGGGGCCAACGTCCTGACTTTC	CASSIPQGLGSGANVLTF
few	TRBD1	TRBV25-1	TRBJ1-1	TGTGCCAGCAGTGAATCCGACAGGGGGGACACTGAAGCTTTCTTT	CASSESDRGDTEAFF
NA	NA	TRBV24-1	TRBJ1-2	TGTGCCACCAGTGATTTTAGGCTTAACTATGGCTACACCTTC	CATSDFRLNYGYTF
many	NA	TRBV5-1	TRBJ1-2	TGCGCCAGCAGTCCCACCCCCTCAGCGGGAATAGGAGGCTACACCTTC	CASSPTPSAGIGGYTF
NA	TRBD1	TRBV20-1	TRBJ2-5	TGCAGTGCCAGCACAGGGGTCGAAGAGACCCAGTACTTC	CSASTGVEETQYF
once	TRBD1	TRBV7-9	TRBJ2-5	TGTGCCAGCAGCAACAGACAGGGGATCCAAGAGACCCAGTACTTC	CASSNRQGIQETQYF
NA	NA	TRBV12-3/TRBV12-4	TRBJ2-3	TGTGCCAGCAGGCTAGGGATTGATACGCAGTATTTT	CASRLGIDTQYF
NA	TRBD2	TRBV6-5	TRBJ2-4	TGTGCCAGCAGTTACGCGGGGGGCAAAAACATTCAGTACTTC	CASSYAGGKNIQYF
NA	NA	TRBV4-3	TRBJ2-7	TGCGCCAGCAGCCAATCCTCGAGTACAGGGTACGAGCAGTACTTC	CASSQSSSTGYEQYF
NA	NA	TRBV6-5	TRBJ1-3	TGTGCCAGCAGTTGGGGGGGTATTGCTGGAAACACCATATATTTT	CASSWGGIAGNTIYF
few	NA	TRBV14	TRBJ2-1	TGTGCCAGCAGCCAAGAGGGGGTCCTCAACTACAATGAGCAGTTCTTC	CASSQEGVLNYNEQFF
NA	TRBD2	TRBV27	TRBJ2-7	TGTGCCAGCAGTTTGAGCAGCGGGGTATCCTACGAGCAGTACTTC	CASSLSSGVSYEQYF
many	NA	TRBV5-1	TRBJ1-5	TGCGCCAGCAGCTTGGAGGGCAGGAGAAATCAGCCCCAGCATTTT	CASSLEGRRNQPQHF
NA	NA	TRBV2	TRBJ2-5	TGTGCCAGCAGTGATTTCCTTCGGGGACGGGTCCAGGAGACCCAGTACTTC	CASSDFLRGRVQETQYF
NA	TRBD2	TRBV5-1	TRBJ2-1	TGCGCCAGCAGCTTGGTTGGGCTAGCGGGAGGGAGATCCTACAATGAGCAGTTCTTC	CASSLVGLAGGRSYNEQFF
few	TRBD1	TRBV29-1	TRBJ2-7	TGCAGCGTTGAGGACAGGGGGGTGGGGGAGCAGTACTTC	CSVEDRGVGEQYF
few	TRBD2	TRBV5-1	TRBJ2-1	TGCGCCAGCAGCTCTCAAGGGACTAGCGGGATAAATGAGCAGTTCTTC	CASSSQGTSGINEQFF
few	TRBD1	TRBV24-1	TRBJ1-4	TGTGCCACCAGTGACCGAACAGGGGTGTCTGAAAAACTGTTTTTT	CATSDRTGVSEKLFF
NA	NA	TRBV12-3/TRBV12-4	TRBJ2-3	TGTGCCAGCAGTTTTTTAGCGAAAATGACGGATACGCAGTATTTT	CASSFLAKMTDTQYF
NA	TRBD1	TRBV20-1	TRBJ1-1	TGCAGTGCTCGCCGGGACAGATTAGAAATGAACACTGAAGCTTTCTTT	CSARRDRLEMNTEAFF
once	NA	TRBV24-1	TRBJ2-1	TGTGCCACCAGGACTCGCAGCTCCTACAATGAGCAGTTCTTC	CATRTRSSYNEQFF
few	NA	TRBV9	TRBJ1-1	TGTGCCAGCAGCAACCGGGCTCCAAGCGGGAACACTGAAGCTTTCTTT	CASSNRAPSGNTEAFF
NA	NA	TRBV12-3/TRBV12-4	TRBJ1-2	TGTGCCAGCAGGGCAAAGCTTGGCTACACCTTC	CASRAKLGYTF
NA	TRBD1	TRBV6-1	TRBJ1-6	TGTGCCAGCTTCCGTGGACAGGGTCATTCACCCCTCCACTTT	CASFRGQGHSPLHF
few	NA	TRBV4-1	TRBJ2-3	TGCGCCAGCAGCCAACTTGACAGGACCACAGATACGCAGTATTTT	CASSQLDRTTDTQYF
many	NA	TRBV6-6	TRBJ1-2	TGTGCCAGCAGTTACTGGGACGATGGCTACACCTTC	CASSYWDDGYTF
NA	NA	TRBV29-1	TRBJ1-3	TGCAGCGTTGAACTGGACTCTGGAAACACCATATATTTT	CSVELDSGNTIYF
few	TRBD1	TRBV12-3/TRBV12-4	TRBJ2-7	TGTGCCAGCAAAGCACAGGGGACCTACGAGCAGTACTTC	CASKAQGTYEQYF
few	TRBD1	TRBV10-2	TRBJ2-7	TGCGCCAGCAGTGAAGGACAGGGTACGAGGGAGCAGTACTTC	CASSEGQGTREQYF
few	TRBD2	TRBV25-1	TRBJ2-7	TGTGCCAGCCTTTCTAGCGGAGCATACGAGCAGTACTTC	CASLSSGAYEQYF
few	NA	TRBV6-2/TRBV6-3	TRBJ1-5	TGTGCCAGCAGGCGGACAGATCAGCCCCAGCATTTT	CASRRTDQPQHF